This is a list of T cell receptor beta chains from one sample in a study of blood T cell repertoires in COVID-19. Produced via immunoSEQ multiplex PCR; TCRdb's table is partial and in-frame only. The data contain approximately 170,000 clones, over 75% of them singletons. The material sequenced was peripheral blood. The receptor source for this set is a man aged 80 or over with COVID-19, enrolled during active disease. Each CDR3 is given with its conserved first and last residue. A D gene is named only where the DNA matches it firmly. Rows give clone size only sometimes, using once, few, many, or a class for an expanded clone.

v_call	d_call	clone_size	j_call	cdr3_aa	cdr3_nt
TRBV3-1/TRBV3-2	-	-	TRBJ2-6	CASSHLQTANVLTF	TGTGCCAGCAGCCATCTACAGACGGCCAACGTCCTGACTTTC
TRBV5-6	TRBD1	-	TRBJ1-2	CASSPLTGDNYGYTF	TGTGCCAGCAGCCCCTTGACAGGGGATAACTATGGCTACACCTTC
TRBV5-1	-	-	TRBJ2-5	CASSVGETQYF	TGCGCCAGCAGCGTCGGGGAGACCCAGTACTTC
TRBV2	-	-	TRBJ2-7	CASGDPRGLSDEQYF	TGTGCCAGCGGTGACCCCAGGGGCTTATCGGACGAGCAGTACTTC
TRBV3-1/TRBV3-2	-	-	TRBJ1-1	CASSHRDKNTEAFF	TGTGCCAGCAGCCACCGGGACAAGAACACTGAAGCTTTCTTT
TRBV19	TRBD2	-	TRBJ2-5	CASSSEGGRGETQYF	TGTGCCAGTAGTTCCGAGGGAGGGCGGGGAGAGACCCAGTACTTC
TRBV21-1	-	-	TRBJ2-7	CASSKDEHVISYEQYF	TGTGCCAGCAGCAAAGACGAACACGTTATCTCCTACGAGCAGTACTTC
TRBV6-6	-	-	TRBJ2-1	CASSPQALSYNEQFF	TGTGCCAGCAGCCCTCAGGCGCTCTCCTACAATGAGCAGTTCTTC
TRBV21-1	-	-	TRBJ2-6	CASSKGRLPGANVLTF	TGTGCCAGCAGCAAAGGAAGACTGCCGGGGGCCAACGTCCTGACTTTC
TRBV11-1	TRBD1	-	TRBJ2-1	CASSSGTDNEQFF	TGTGCCAGCAGCTCCGGGACAGACAATGAGCAGTTCTTC
TRBV19	-	-	TRBJ1-2	CASSRQELDYGYTF	TGTGCCAGTAGCCGACAGGAACTAGACTATGGCTACACCTTC
TRBV5-1	TRBD1	once	TRBJ2-5	CASSPRTGGTGETQYF	TGCGCCAGCAGCCCCCGGACAGGGGGCACAGGAGAGACCCAGTACTTC
TRBV10-3	-	-	TRBJ1-6	CAISESENSPLHF	TGTGCCATCAGTGAGTCGGAGAATTCACCCCTCCACTTT
TRBV29-1	TRBD1	few	TRBJ1-2	CSVEVAQGGYGYTF	TGCAGCGTTGAAGTTGCACAGGGGGGCTATGGCTACACCTTC
TRBV9	TRBD1	-	TRBJ1-3	CASSPGGLSGNTIYF	TGTGCCAGCAGCCCAGGGGGGCTCTCTGGAAACACCATATATTTT
TRBV10-1	-	-	TRBJ2-1	CASSAPGEGVRQFF	TGCGCCAGCAGTGCCCCGGGTGAGGGGGTGCGGCAGTTCTTC
TRBV21-1	-	-	TRBJ2-5	CARGALRRPTIRYF	TGTGCCAGAGGAGCCCTTAGACGGCCGACGATTAGGTACTTC
TRBV10-1	TRBD1	-	TRBJ2-7	CASSRDRLSYEQYF	TGCGCCAGCAGTAGGGACAGGCTCTCCTACGAGCAGTACTTC
TRBV5-1	TRBD1	-	TRBJ1-2	CASSLAETGLEGYTF	TGCGCCAGCAGCTTGGCCGAGACAGGGTTGGAGGGCTACACCTTC
TRBV4-1	TRBD2	few	TRBJ2-1	CASSQDMDLSAGGLYNEQFF	TGCGCCAGCAGCCAAGATATGGACCTTTCGGCGGGGGGGCTGTACAATGAGCAGTTCTTC
TRBV27	TRBD1	-	TRBJ2-1	CASSPRQGTYNEQFF	TGTGCCAGCAGTCCAAGACAGGGTACCTACAATGAGCAGTTCTTC
TRBV5-6	-	-	TRBJ1-1	CASSFTGGAAFF	TGTGCCAGCAGCTTCACCGGGGGAGCAGCTTTCTTT
TRBV4-2	-	-	TRBJ1-4	CASSQSGTSATNEKLFF	TGTGCCAGCAGCCAATCCGGGACAAGCGCAACTAATGAAAAACTGTTTTTT
TRBV10-3	-	once	TRBJ2-3	CAISESRAIATDTQYF	TGTGCCATCAGTGAGTCCCGTGCAATAGCCACAGATACGCAGTATTTT
TRBV6-6	-	-	TRBJ1-5	CASSYSAREGQHF	TGTGCCAGCAGTTACTCGGCCAGGGAGGGCCAGCATTTT
TRBV9	-	-	TRBJ1-5	CASSVGENQPQHF	TGTGCCAGCAGCGTAGGAGAGAATCAGCCCCAGCATTTT
TRBV6-5	-	once	TRBJ2-7	CASSSRVYEQYF	TGTGCCAGCAGTTCTCGGGTCTACGAGCAGTACTTC
TRBV7-3	-	-	TRBJ1-2	CASSLDFMEGYTF	TGTGCCAGCAGCTTGGACTTTATGGAGGGCTACACCTTC
TRBV7-9	TRBD1	-	TRBJ1-5	CASSSGQGNQPQHF	TGTGCCAGCAGCTCGGGACAGGGCAATCAGCCCCAGCATTTT
TRBV25-1	-	-	TRBJ1-1	CASTPRRVTAEAFF	TGTGCCAGCACCCCGAGGCGGGTGACCGCTGAAGCTTTCTTT
TRBV6-5	-	-	TRBJ1-2	CASSYGSQGRSYGYTF	TGTGCCAGCAGTTACGGGTCCCAGGGCAGGTCATATGGCTACACCTTC
TRBV27	-	-	TRBJ1-2	CASSPMGPEGGYTF	TGTGCCAGCAGTCCTATGGGACCGGAGGGGGGCTACACCTTC
TRBV19	-	-	TRBJ1-6	CASRKEGEDSPLHF	TGTGCCAGTAGGAAGGAAGGGGAGGATTCACCCCTCCACTTT
TRBV10-1	-	-	TRBJ1-1	CASRRVEDTEAFF	TGCGCCAGCAGGAGGGTGGAGGACACTGAAGCTTTCTTT
TRBV6-2/TRBV6-3	-	once	TRBJ2-5	CASSKAGYMDSQETQYF	TGTGCCAGTAGCAAGGCGGGCTATATGGACTCCCAAGAGACCCAGTACTTC
TRBV5-1	TRBD1	once	TRBJ2-5	CASSRTGYQETQYF	TGCGCCAGCAGCCGGACAGGGTACCAAGAGACCCAGTACTTC
TRBV29-1	-	-	TRBJ1-2	CSVEDAGYGYTF	TGCAGCGTTGAAGATGCAGGGTATGGCTACACCTTC
TRBV6-2/TRBV6-3	-	-	TRBJ1-5	CASSYPHSNQPQHF	TGTGCCAGCAGTTACCCACATAGCAATCAGCCCCAGCATTTT
TRBV3-1/TRBV3-2	-	-	TRBJ2-1	CASSRGAGPYNEQFF	TGTGCCAGCAGCCGCGGGGCGGGGCCCTACAATGAGCAGTTCTTC
TRBV28	-	-	TRBJ2-1	CASSLEDRTYNEQFF	TGTGCCAGCAGTTTAGAGGACAGAACCTACAATGAGCAGTTCTTC
TRBV15	-	-	TRBJ1-5	CATSRGGGIQPQHF	TGTGCCACCAGCAGAGGGGGAGGGATCCAGCCCCAGCATTTT
TRBV7-9	-	-	TRBJ1-2	CASSLVSANYGYTF	TGTGCCAGCAGCTTAGTTTCAGCTAACTATGGCTACACCTTC
TRBV4-1	TRBD1	-	TRBJ2-6	CASSQEGTGSTGANVLTF	TGCGCCAGCAGCCAAGAGGGGACAGGGAGCACTGGGGCCAACGTCCTGACTTTC
TRBV3-1/TRBV3-2	TRBD1	-	TRBJ1-3	CASSQTGGSGNTIYF	TGTGCCAGCAGCCAAACAGGGGGCTCTGGAAACACCATATATTTT
TRBV18	-	-	TRBJ1-2	CASSPSSGYDGYTF	TGTGCCAGCTCACCATCTTCCGGGTACGATGGCTACACCTTC
TRBV3-1/TRBV3-2	-	once	TRBJ2-5	CASSQDSGTQYF	TGTGCCAGCAGCCAGGATAGCGGGACCCAGTACTTC
TRBV7-6	-	-	TRBJ1-4	CASSSPAGGEKLFF	TGTGCCAGCAGCTCCCCGGCCGGGGGTGAAAAACTGTTTTTT
TRBV12-5	-	-	TRBJ2-3	CASGLGVFSSTDTQYF	TGTGCTAGTGGTTTGGGCGTATTCTCTAGCACAGATACGCAGTATTTT
TRBV27	-	-	TRBJ1-3	CASRQGDSGNTIYF	TGTGCCAGCAGACAGGGAGACTCTGGAAACACCATATATTTT
TRBV7-3	-	-	TRBJ1-1	CASSSTGITEAFF	TGTGCCAGCAGTTCGACAGGAATCACTGAAGCTTTCTTT
TRBV30	-	-	TRBJ1-2	CAWSAPGDLGRGYTF	TGTGCCTGGAGCGCCCCCGGGGACTTGGGGCGAGGCTACACCTTC
TRBV6-1	TRBD2	-	TRBJ2-3	CASSDGGGVPDTQYF	TGTGCCAGCAGTGATGGCGGGGGGGTCCCAGATACGCAGTATTTT
TRBV6-5	TRBD1	-	TRBJ2-7	CASSFIPGQGTYEQYF	TGTGCCAGCAGTTTTATACCGGGACAGGGAACCTACGAGCAGTACTTC
TRBV4-2	-	once	TRBJ1-1	CASSPLLSGAEFNTEAFF	TGTGCCAGCAGCCCACTTCTTTCAGGGGCGGAATTTAACACTGAAGCTTTCTTT